A single sample is the source of the 23 T cell receptor beta chains below, sequenced in a study of cytomegalovirus exposure and HLA in healthy donors. Primers for the PCR totalled 60 Vbeta and 13 Jbeta. Clones were read by immunoSEQ multiplex PCR, and TCRdb kept only the in-frame ones, dropping some. The sample consists of roughly 99,000 clones, around 73% of them appearing once. The sequenced sample consisted of PBMCs. These receptor sequences come from a man aged 25-45 years in good health and CMV-seronegative.

This clone occurred a few times. The V call is TRBV10-3, the J call TRBJ1-2; 8 bases align to TRBD1. CDR3 length: 14 amino acids. Trimming took 7 bases from V and 4 from J; bases not matched to a gene: 8. Germline V gene lookup returns CDR1 ENHRY and CDR2 SYGVKD. The CDR3 region has the DNA TGTGCCATCACTACCGGACAGGGTATCTATGGCTACACCTTC. Amino acids: CAITTGQGIYGYTF.

The rearrangement joins TRBV6-5 to TRBJ1-1; D is uncertain. The CDR3 runs 15 residues. The V gene lost 0 bases and the J gene lost 1 base, with 9 bases spanning the gap. Germline V CDR1 and CDR2: MNHEY, SVGAGI. The CDR3, as DNA: TGTGCCAGCAGTTACTCGGGTGAGGGGAACACTGAAGCTTTCTTT. Translating gives CASSYSGEGNTEAFF.

The chain links TRBV28 to TRBJ1-3; D gene ambiguous. The CDR3 has 15 amino acids. Germline V CDR1 and CDR2: MDHEN, SYDVKM. The V end was cut by 9 bases, the J end by 3 bases, with 18 bases between. The CDR3 is CASGQDLGGGNTIYF. DNA for the CDR3: TGTGCCAGTGGTCAGGACCTCGGAGGTGGAAACACCATATATTTT.

V usage is TRBV25-1 and J usage is TRBJ1-5, with 7 bases that match TRBD1. The CDR3 has 13 residues. CDR1 is MGHDK and CDR2 is SYGVNS in the germline V gene. The trim removed 6 bases at V and 2 bases at J, leaving 1 base unmatched. The CDR3 DNA is TGTGCCAGCAGCGGACAGGGCAATCAGCCCCAGCATTTT. Translating it yields CASSGQGNQPQHF.

The CDR3 bases are TGTGCCACCACAACTAGGGAAGTCACTGAAGCTTTCTTT. This codes for CATTTREVTEAFF. This chain joins TRBV15 and TRBJ1-1; D call uncertain. Germline V gene sequence: CDR1 LNHNV, CDR2 YYDKDF (reference sequence). V shed 7 bases and J shed 4 bases, with 13 bases lying between them. The CDR3 is made up of 13 amino acids.

The chain employs TRBV5-6 and TRBJ1-2; possible D gene TRBD1, 6 bases. The CDR3 contains 14 residues. Trimming removed 3 bases from V and 4 bases from J, with 13 bases in between. CDR1 is SGHDT and CDR2 is YYEEEE in the germline V gene. The CDR3 here is CASSSDRISYGYTF. CDR3 in DNA: TGTGCCAGCAGCTCGGACAGAATAAGCTATGGCTACACCTTC.

The chain links TRBV27 to TRBJ2-7, with a weak D call TRBD2 (5 bases). The germline gives CDR1 MNHEY, CDR2 SMNVEV (reference sequence). The CDR3 is 16 amino acids. V was shortened by 2 bases and J by 0 bases, with 14 bases between the two germline ends. CDR3 sequence: CASSLRLRGSSYEQYF. The CDR3 DNA reads as TGTGCCAGCAGTTTAAGGCTACGAGGGAGCTCCTACGAGCAGTACTTC.

This clone has just a few counts. The CDR3 is CASSGQGSQPQHF. The CDR3 coding sequence is TGTGCCAGCAGTGGACAGGGGTCTCAGCCCCAGCATTTT. The rearrangement joins TRBV6-6 to TRBJ1-5; 9 positions match TRBD1. Germline V lookup: CDR1 MNHNY, CDR2 SVGAGI (reference sequence). The CDR3 spans 13 residues. Trimming cost V 5 bases and J 6 bases; bases outside gene matches: 2.

This rearrangement joins TRBV5-6 to TRBJ1-1; weak D call: TRBD1 (6 bases). The length of the CDR3 is 12 residues. CDR1 SGHDT and CDR2 YYEEEE come from the germline V gene. Trimming pared 4 bases from V and 8 bases from J, leaving 12 bases between. The CDR3 region has the DNA TGTGCCAGCAGCCTGTGGACAGCGGAAGCTTTCTTT. Protein sequence: CASSLWTAEAFF.

The CDR3 nucleotides are TGTGCCACCAGCAGGGATCCTGGGAGTGAAGCTTTCTTT. Amino acids: CATSRDPGSEAFF. The J gene is TRBJ1-1, the V gene TRBV15; D remains unclear. In germline, CDR1 is LNHNV, CDR2 YYDKDF (reference sequence). Trimming took 3 bases from V and 7 from J, leaving 12 bases between them. CDR3 length equals 13 residues.

J is TRBJ1-5 and V is TRBV28; possibly TRBD1 for D (6 bases). This CDR3 comprises 17 residues. V lost 4 bases, J lost 4 bases, and 20 bases lay in between. The germline V gene has CDR1 MDHEN and CDR2 SYDVKM. The CDR3 DNA follows: TGTGCCAGCAGTTGGCCCCCACCGACAGGCGGGAATCAGCCCCAGCATTTT. Translation: CASSWPPPTGGNQPQHF. The complete variable domain, with remaining parts taken from reference TRBV28 and TRBJ1-5, reads DVKVTQSSRYLVKRTGEKVFLECVQDMDHENMFWYRQDPGLGLRLIYFSYDVKMKEKGDIPEGYSVSREKKERFSLILESASTNQTSMYLCASSWPPPTGGNQPQHFGDGTRLSIL.

The table lists this clone with a few counts. The chain couples TRBV28 to TRBJ1-5; possible D gene TRBD1, 5 bases. This CDR3 region has 14 residues. The ends were cut back, 3 bases at V and 4 bases at J, with 10 bases in the middle. Germline V CDR1 and CDR2: MDHEN, SYDVKM. CDR3 DNA: TGTGCCAGCAGTTTGGCGACAGCTAATCAGCCCCAGCATTTT. Translating gives CASSLATANQPQHF.

V usage is TRBV13 and J usage is TRBJ2-1, with TRBD2 as a possible D gene (6 bases). V was cut by 3 bases and J by 6 bases, with 12 bases left in between. The CDR3 is made up of 14 amino acids. CDR1 is PRHDT and CDR2 is FYEKMQ in the germline V gene (reference sequence). CDR3 DNA sequence: TGTGCCAGCAGCTTCCAACTGACTAGCAATGAGCAGTTCTTC. Translation gives CASSFQLTSNEQFF. The variable domain in full, completed from reference TRBV13 and TRBJ2-1, reads AAGVIQSPRHLIKEKRETATLKCYPIPRHDTVYWYQQGPGQDPQFLISFYEKMQSDKGSIPDRFSAQQFSDYHSELNMSSLELGDSALYFCASSFQLTSNEQFFGPGTRLTVL.

This sequence joins TRBV7-9 and TRBJ1-4; no clear D. The CDR3 spans 15 residues. The V end lost 3 bases, the J end lost 0 bases, and 8 bases lay between the germline ends. Germline CDR1 SEHNR, CDR2 FQNEAQ (reference sequence). CDR3 amino acids: CASSFSQTTNEKLFF. The CDR3 DNA reads as TGTGCCAGCAGCTTTTCCCAGACAACTAATGAAAAACTGTTTTTT.

The rearrangement uses TRBV4-1 and TRBJ2-5; tentative D call: TRBD2 (6 bases). Between the trimmed V and J ends, which lost 1 base and 7 bases, there was a span of 13 bases. Germline lookup yields CDR1 MGHRA and CDR2 YSYEKL. The length of the CDR3 is 14 residues. The DNA for the CDR3 is TGCGCCAGCAGCCAAGTAACATACGGGGGGACCCAGTACTTC. Amino acids: CASSQVTYGGTQYF.

This clone was counted a single time. V usage is TRBV7-8 and J usage is TRBJ2-1, with 13 bases that match TRBD2. The trim removed 1 base at V and 15 bases at J, leaving 6 bases unmatched. Germline V lookup: CDR1 SGHVS, CDR2 FQNEAQ. This CDR3 is built from 14 residues. CDR3 residues: CASSLGGLAGALFF. The DNA for the CDR3 is TGTGCCAGCAGCTTAGGAGGACTAGCGGGAGCCCTGTTCTTC. Full variable domain (missing parts from reference TRBV7-8 and TRBJ2-1): GAGVSQSPRYKVAKRGQDVALRCDPISGHVSLFWYQQALGQGPEFLTYFQNEAQLDKSGLPSDRFFAERPEGSVSTLKIQRTQQEDSAVYLCASSLGGLAGALFFGPGTRLTVL.

The genes are TRBV6-6 and TRBJ1-1; the D gene is possibly TRBD1 (6 bases). V was trimmed by 6 bases and J by 3 bases, leaving 17 bases between them. Germline V lookup: CDR1 MNHNY, CDR2 SVGAGI (reference sequence). The length of the CDR3 is 15 residues. Here the CDR3 DNA reads TGTGCCAGCAGGCGCGGACACAGGGTTGACACTGAAGCTTTCTTT. It encodes CASRRGHRVDTEAFF.

This clone was observed a few times. This chain's CDR3 is CASSRGTQETQYF. CDR3 sequence (DNA): TGCGCCAGCAGTCGAGGGACTCAAGAGACCCAGTACTTC. The gene calls are TRBV23-1 and TRBJ2-5; TRBD2 is a possible D gene (6 bases). Being an ORF, TRBV23-1 has a function that is uncertain. The CDR3 is 13 amino acids. V gave up 4 bases and J gave up 2 bases, with 8 bases separating them.

The chain employs TRBV7-8 and TRBJ2-6; a possible D gene is TRBD1 (6 bases). From germline, CDR1 is SGHVS and CDR2 FQNEAQ. This CDR3 has 17 amino acids. V gave up 0 bases and J gave up 0 bases, with 9 bases separating them. In DNA form, the CDR3 reads TGTGCCAGCAGCTTAGCATTAGGGGGCTCTGGGGCCAACGTCCTGACTTTC. Translation: CASSLALGGSGANVLTF.

The chain recombines TRBV7-9 with TRBJ1-6; D is possibly TRBD1 (6 bases). CDR1 and CDR2 (germline): SEHNR, FQNEAQ (reference sequence). Trimming removed 5 bases at V and 7 bases at J, with 15 bases between. This CDR3 has 15 residues. CDR3 sequence: CASSHRDISNSPLHF. The DNA of the CDR3 is TGTGCCAGCAGCCATCGGGACATCTCCAATTCACCCCTCCACTTT.

This chain connects TRBV6-1 to TRBJ2-7; D is possibly TRBD2 (5 bases). CDR3 size: 14 residues. Germline CDR1 reads MNHNS; CDR2 reads SASEGT. The V and J ends lost 5 bases and 4 bases respectively, with 15 bases between them. CDR3 amino acids: CASSPAPPGYEQYF. The CDR3 DNA follows: TGTGCCAGCAGTCCGGCGCCCCCGGGGTACGAGCAGTACTTC.

V gene TRBV7-9 combines with J gene TRBJ2-5, with D possibly matching TRBD2 (6 bases). CDR1 is SEHNR and CDR2 is FQNEAQ in the germline V gene (reference sequence). The CDR3 consists of 14 residues. The V gene lost 7 bases and the J gene lost 3 bases, with 15 bases spanning the gap. The CDR3 DNA follows: TGTGCCAGCACCACACTAGCATTTAAAGAGACCCAGTACTTC. Its translation: CASTTLAFKETQYF.

The chain joins TRBV29-1 to TRBJ2-5; 12 bases map to TRBD2. The CDR3 is 13 residues long. After removal of 7 bases from V and 4 bases from J, the junction contained 4 bases not matched to a gene. Germline V gene sequence: CDR1 SQVTM, CDR2 ANQGSEA. The DNA of the CDR3 is TGCAGCGCCCGGACTAGCGGGATAGAGACCCAGTACTTC. Its protein product is CSARTSGIETQYF.